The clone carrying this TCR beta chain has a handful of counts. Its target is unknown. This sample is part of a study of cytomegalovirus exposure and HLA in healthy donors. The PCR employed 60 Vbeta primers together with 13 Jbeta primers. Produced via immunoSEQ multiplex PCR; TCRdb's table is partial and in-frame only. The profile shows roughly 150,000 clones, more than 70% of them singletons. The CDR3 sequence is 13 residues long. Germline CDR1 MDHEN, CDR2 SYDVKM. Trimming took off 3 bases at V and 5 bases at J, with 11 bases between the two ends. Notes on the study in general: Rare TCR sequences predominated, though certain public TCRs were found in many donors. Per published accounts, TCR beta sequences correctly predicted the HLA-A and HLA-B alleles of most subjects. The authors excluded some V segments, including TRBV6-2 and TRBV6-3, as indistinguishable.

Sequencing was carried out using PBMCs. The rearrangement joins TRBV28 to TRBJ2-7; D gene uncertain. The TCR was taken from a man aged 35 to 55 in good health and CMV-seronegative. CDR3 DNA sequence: TGTGCCAGCAGTTTGTCACTGTCGGACGAGCAGTACTTC. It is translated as CASSLSLSDEQYF.